The clone carrying this T cell receptor (beta chain) was seen a few times. The antigen is undetermined. The CDR3 has 11 residues. CDR1 is MDHEN and CDR2 is SYDVKM in the germline V gene. Libraries for TCR beta were made by quantitative 5'-RACE with molecular barcodes. TCRdb passed the 5' RACE reads through MiXCR, listing each CDR3 protein once. The sample holds roughly 300,000 distinct CDR3 sequences, around 7.6% seen once. This sample was included in a study of CD8 T cells in ankylosing spondylitis. Study observations and caveats: Roughly eight highly homologous variants made up a TCR beta motif, and this motif appeared characteristic of ankylosing spondylitis blood. With a CD8+ phenotype, disease-linked clones were relatively rare in peripheral blood.

The source of this sequence is a male donor with ankylosing spondylitis. Material: blood, either unsorted or a sorted T cell fraction (not recorded which). The rearrangement uses TRBV28 and TRBJ2-3; 8 bases are shared with TRBD2. Here the CDR3 reads CLSGGRGTQYF. DNA for the CDR3: TGTCTTTCGGGGGGGCGGGGGACGCAGTATTTT.